A single T cell receptor beta chain is shown here with its context. Its cognate antigen is unknown. Chemo-refractory metastatic non-small-cell lung cancer patients underwent focal radiation alongside CTLA-4 blockade with ipilimumab. The data originate from a study of radiotherapy plus CTLA-4 blockade in lung cancer. Study-wide context: Of all patients, approximately 19% responded objectively and 31% showed disease control. Study-level points and caveats: In blood, early T cell clone dynamics reportedly predicted response best, together with interferon-beta. There was expansion of tumor-derived TCR clones in blood after radiotherapy plus ipilimumab.

TCRdb keeps only in-frame clones here, not all; method: immunoSEQ multiplex PCR. This table has around 110,000 clones, 85% to 90% appearing once. The germline V gene encodes CDR1 SNHLY and CDR2 FYNNEI. V was pared by 7 bases and J by 6 bases, with 19 bases between. The CDR3 runs to 15 residues. The sample in question was peripheral blood, obtained from a patient treated with radiotherapy plus ipilimumab. This receptor was identified in a human donor with non-small cell lung cancer that progressed on radiotherapy plus ipilimumab. The chain couples TRBV2 to TRBJ2-1; the D gene is possibly TRBD2 (5 bases). CDR3 protein: CASKVGSSVGNEQFF. The CDR3 DNA follows: TGTGCCAGCAAGGTAGGGAGCTCAGTCGGCAATGAGCAGTTCTTC.